The next 25 T cell receptor beta chains were all read from a single sample in a study of blood T cell repertoires in COVID-19. TCRdb keeps only in-frame clones here, not all; method: immunoSEQ multiplex PCR. The data show 70,000 or so clones, with 75% to 90% seen just once and roughly 2% held by the top ten. Input material: peripheral blood. The receptors originated from a young man with acute or convalescent COVID-19.

The rearrangement links TRBV3-1 (or the pseudogene TRBV3-2) to TRBJ2-7; 9 bases are a match to TRBD1. The ends lost 0 bases at V and 2 bases at J; junction bases unmatched: 11. This CDR3 comprises 18 residues. CDR1 LGHDT and CDR2 YNNKEL come from the germline V gene (reference sequence). The CDR3 sequence is CASSQDFVYRQGAYEQYF. The CDR3, as DNA: TGTGCCAGCAGCCAAGATTTTGTTTATCGACAGGGGGCCTACGAGCAGTACTTC.

The rearrangement uses TRBV11-2 and TRBJ1-4; D gene ambiguous. The V end lost 0 bases, the J end lost 8 bases, and 16 bases lay between the germline ends. CDR3 length: 16 amino acids. CDR1 is SGHAT and CDR2 is FQNNGV in the germline V gene. DNA for the CDR3: TGTGCCAGCAGCTTAGATGGGGAAGGACTGACAGAAAAACTGTTTTTT. It codes for CASSLDGEGLTEKLFF.

This chain connects TRBV7-8 to TRBJ2-7; TRBD1 matches at 8 bases. Germline V lookup: CDR1 SGHVS, CDR2 FQNEAQ. This CDR3 region has 14 residues. Trimming took 3 bases from V and 3 from J; bases not matched to a gene: 4. CDR3 loop: CASSFAGTGYEQYV. CDR3 sequence (DNA): TGTGCCAGCAGCTTCGCCGGGACAGGCTACGAGCAGTACGTC.

CDR3 DNA sequence: TGTGCCAGCAGCAAAGCCCCTCTCGAGCAGTACTTC. Protein sequence: CASSKAPLEQYF. This chain uses TRBV25-1 with TRBJ2-7; D unclear. Trimming cost V 6 bases and J 6 bases, with 12 bases left between them. Germline values: CDR1 MGHDK, CDR2 SYGVNS. The CDR3 covers 12 residues.

The count of this clone is one. This chain uses TRBV27 with TRBJ1-1; D is ambiguous. V lost 4 bases, J lost 11 bases, and 14 bases lay in between. Germline V gene data show CDR1 as MNHEY and CDR2 as SMNVEV (reference sequence). CDR3 length: 12 residues. This chain's CDR3 is CASSSTPLLAFF. The CDR3 DNA reads as TGTGCCAGCAGTTCAACACCCCTTCTGGCTTTCTTT.

V gene TRBV9 combines with J gene TRBJ2-2; D might be TRBD2 (5 bases). CDR1 and CDR2 (germline): SGDLS, YYNGEE. The CDR3 runs 16 residues. Trimming removed 3 bases at V and 0 bases at J, with 12 bases between. The CDR3 sequence is CASSARLYANTGELFF. The DNA for the CDR3 is TGTGCCAGCAGCGCCAGACTATACGCGAACACCGGGGAGCTGTTTTTT.

V is TRBV6-1 and J is TRBJ1-6; D is perhaps TRBD1 (5 bases). The CDR3 runs 14 residues. Trimming took 6 bases from V and 5 from J, leaving 11 bases between them. Germline V gene lookup returns CDR1 MNHNS and CDR2 SASEGT. CDR3 residues: CASRPDRNNSPLHF. The CDR3 nucleotides read TGTGCCAGCAGACCCGACAGAAATAATTCACCCCTCCACTTT.

J is TRBJ2-7 and V is TRBV7-8; D call uncertain. Germline CDR1 SGHVS, CDR2 FQNEAQ. With 5 bases removed from V and 3 bases from J, the gap between germline ends came to 5 bases. The CDR3 spans 11 residues. In DNA form, the CDR3 reads TGTGCCAGCAGCGGCAGCTACGAGCAGTACTTC. Protein sequence: CASSGSYEQYF.

This chain connects TRBV27 to TRBJ1-2; TRBD1 aligns across 7 bases. Germline lookup yields CDR1 MNHEY and CDR2 SMNVEV (reference sequence). The CDR3 is 16 amino acids. The ends lost 6 bases at V and 4 bases at J; junction bases unmatched: 14. DNA of the CDR3: TGTGCCAGCAGCCTCACCGGGACAGTTCCGTCCTATGGCTACACCTTC. Translated: CASSLTGTVPSYGYTF.

The rearrangement links TRBV4-1 to TRBJ2-5; possibly TRBD1 for D (6 bases). This CDR3 comprises 15 residues. Germline assignment: CDR1 MGHRA and CDR2 YSYEKL. V gave up 4 bases and J gave up 2 bases, with 14 bases separating them. CDR3 in amino acids: CASSPQGNYQETQYF. DNA for the CDR3: TGCGCCAGCAGCCCACAGGGTAATTATCAAGAGACCCAGTACTTC.

The count of this clone is one. This chain links TRBV9 with TRBJ2-2; D not resolved. The germline gives CDR1 SGDLS, CDR2 YYNGEE. Trimming pared 0 bases from V and 4 bases from J, leaving 13 bases between. This CDR3 has 16 residues. The DNA for the CDR3 is TGTGCCAGCAGCGTAGCTCTGCCCCCCGGCACCGGGGAGCTGTTTTTT. Encoded protein: CASSVALPPGTGELFF.

V usage is TRBV5-5 and J usage is TRBJ1-1, with 11 bases that match TRBD1. Looked up from germline, CDR1 is SGHKS and CDR2 is YYEKEE (reference sequence). Trimming removed 3 bases from V and 4 bases from J; junction bases left unmatched: 5. The CDR3 has 15 amino acids. Written as DNA, the CDR3 is TGTGCCAGCAGCTCCGGGGACAGGGGGAGCACTGAAGCTTTCTTT. This translates into CASSSGDRGSTEAFF.

This clone was observed a few times. This rearrangement joins TRBV4-3 to TRBJ1-5; no clear D. The CDR3 runs 15 residues. Looked up from germline, CDR1 is LGHNA and CDR2 is YSLEER. The V gene lost 0 bases and the J gene lost 3 bases, with 9 bases spanning the gap. CDR3 sequence (DNA): TGCGCCAGCAGCCAAGAGTATGAGCTCAATCAGCCCCAGCATTTT. As protein: CASSQEYELNQPQHF.

The chain couples TRBV15 to TRBJ1-5, with 7 bases identical to TRBD1. J lost 4 bases, V lost 8 bases, and 17 bases had no gene match. Per the germline V gene, CDR1 is LNHNV and CDR2 is YYDKDF (reference sequence). The CDR3 contains 17 residues. The CDR3 here is CATSPRRQGTRNQPQHF. CDR3 DNA: TGTGCCACCTCCCCAAGGCGACAGGGCACCCGGAATCAGCCCCAGCATTTT. Combining the CDR3 with reference TRBV15 and TRBJ1-5 gives the whole variable domain DAMVIQNPRYQVTQFGKPVTLSCSQTLNHNVMYWYQQKSSQAPKLLFHYYDKDFNNEADTPDNFQSRRPNTSFCFLDIRSPGLGDTAMYLCATSPRRQGTRNQPQHFGDGTRLSIL.

The chain links TRBV30 to TRBJ1-2; D is unclear. V shed 0 bases and J shed 4 bases, with 9 bases lying between them. This CDR3 has 13 amino acids. Germline-derived CDR1 and CDR2 are GTSNPN and SVGIG (reference sequence). The CDR3 DNA follows: TGTGCCTGGAGTGTTTATCGGGGCTATGGCTACACCTTC. Protein: CAWSVYRGYGYTF. The entire variable domain, with the rest obtained from reference TRBV30 and TRBJ1-2, is as follows: SQTIHQWPATLVQPVGSPLSLECTVEGTSNPNLYWYRQAAGRGLQLLFYSVGIGQISSEVPQNLSASRPQDRQFILSSKKLLLSDSGFYLCAWSVYRGYGYTFGSGTRLTVV.

Concerning this clone: The junction differs from germline at one of its ends, possibly a read error. In the same sample, other DNA sequences code for this CDR3. The rearrangement uses TRBV4-1 and TRBJ1-3, with TRBD1 matching 8 bases. CDR3 length equals 16 residues. CDR1 is MGHRA and CDR2 is YSYEKL in the germline V gene. The CDR3 DNA sequence: TGCGCCAGCAGTCAAGCAGAACAGGGGGCTGGAAACACCATATATTTT. Translation: CASSQAEQGAGNTIYF.

V usage is TRBV29-1 and J usage is TRBJ2-1, with 11 bases lining up with TRBD2. This CDR3 comprises 14 residues. The junction had 9 bases not matched to a gene; V was cut back by 7 bases and J by 7 bases. In germline, CDR1 is SQVTM, CDR2 ANQGSEA. CDR3 coding DNA: TGCAGCGCGGACCCGGGACTAGCGGCGAATGAGCAGTTCTTC. Translated, it gives CSADPGLAANEQFF.

The chain uses TRBV3-1 (or the pseudogene TRBV3-2) and TRBJ1-4; 9 bases fit TRBD1. Germline CDR1 LGHDT, CDR2 YNNKEL (reference sequence). CDR3 length equals 12 residues. Unmatched junction bases numbered 3, after V lost 4 bases and J lost 12 bases. CDR3 nucleotides: TGTGCCAGCAGCCCGGGACAGGGCGAACTGTTTTTT. Encoded protein: CASSPGQGELFF.

The chain employs TRBV24-1 and TRBJ1-2; tentatively, D is TRBD1 (5 bases). V was cut by 4 bases and J by 4 bases, with 12 bases left in between. CDR1 and CDR2 from the germline V gene are KGHDR and SFDVKD. The CDR3 is 14 residues long. CDR3 sequence (DNA): TGTGCCACCAGTGACCCCGACAGCTCCTATGGCTACACCTTC. Its translation is CATSDPDSSYGYTF.

The rearrangement uses TRBV28 and TRBJ1-1; tentative D call: TRBD1 (6 bases). The length of the CDR3 is 14 residues. Looked up from germline, CDR1 is MDHEN and CDR2 is SYDVKM. Trimming removed 4 bases at V and 4 bases at J, with 13 bases between. Here the CDR3 reads CASSSNGGRTEAFF. The CDR3 DNA reads TGTGCCAGCAGTTCTAACGGGGGGCGCACTGAAGCTTTCTTT.

V usage is TRBV30 and J usage is TRBJ2-3; the match to TRBD1 covers 7 bases. Germline V gene sequence: CDR1 GTSNPN, CDR2 SVGIG (reference sequence). J was trimmed by 0 bases and V by 5 bases; bases with no gene match: 8. This CDR3 region has 15 residues. The CDR3 protein is CAWGLTGRSTDTQYF. In DNA, the CDR3 is TGTGCCTGGGGTCTGACAGGGAGAAGCACAGATACGCAGTATTTT.

The CDR3 coding sequence is TGTGCCAGCAGATCCTTCCGGGACAGGGAACATGGCTACACCTTC. Translation: CASRSFRDREHGYTF. This rearrangement joins TRBV3-1 (or the pseudogene TRBV3-2) to TRBJ1-2; 9 bases align to TRBD1. The V gene's germline CDR1 is LGHDT and CDR2 YNNKEL (reference sequence). V shed 6 bases, J shed 6 bases, and the junction held 11 bases outside the gene matches. This CDR3 spans 15 amino acids.

This chain joins TRBV30 and TRBJ2-7; 10 bases map to TRBD1. Trimming removed 2 bases from V and 8 bases from J; junction bases left unmatched: 9. CDR1 and CDR2 (germline): GTSNPN, SVGIG (reference sequence). CDR3 length: 14 residues. CDR3 sequence (DNA): TGTGCCTGGAGTTACCGGGACAGGGGAGGAAAGCAGTACTTC. Protein product: CAWSYRDRGGKQYF.

The chain has TRBV29-1 and TRBJ1-3; the D gene is possibly TRBD1 (6 bases). The germline gives CDR1 SQVTM, CDR2 ANQGSEA. Trimming took off 6 bases at V and 4 bases at J, with 16 bases between the two ends. The CDR3 is 14 residues long. The CDR3, as DNA: TGCAGCGTAGTCCGACAGGAATCGGGAAACACCATATATTTT. This translates into CSVVRQESGNTIYF.

The rearrangement uses TRBV2 and TRBJ1-1, with TRBD1 matching 10 bases. Germline-derived CDR1 and CDR2 are SNHLY and FYNNEI. The CDR3 has 15 amino acids. V trimming: 4 bases; J trimming: 8 bases; junction bases outside the gene matches: 10. The CDR3 DNA follows: TGTGCCAGCAGTGCCCACCGGGACAGGGGCGAAGAAGCTTTCTTT. This sequence encodes CASSAHRDRGEEAFF.